This paragraph reports one TCR beta chain. Profiling relied on immunoSEQ multiplex PCR, and the TCRdb table lists in-frame clones only, not all of them. The sample carries around 50,000 clones, approximately 93% recorded once. The CDR3 runs to 13 residues. Deletions cut 8 bases from V and 2 bases from J, with 10 bases between. CDR1 MNHEY and CDR2 SVGAGI come from the germline V gene. This clonotype was sampled from a man aged 35 to 55 with rheumatoid arthritis. Sequencing input: PBMCs. J is TRBJ1-5 and V is TRBV6-5; D unresolved. The CDR3 spells CASGITGNQPQHF. The DNA for the CDR3 is TGTGCCAGCGGGATAACCGGCAATCAGCCCCAGCATTTT.